One sample yielded the 21 T cell receptor beta chains listed below, sequenced in a study of T cell responses to AZD1222 COVID-19 vaccine. Measured with immunoSEQ multiplex PCR; TCRdb has only the in-frame clones, and not every one. The top ten hold about 3.3% of the sample, which has about 150,000 clones, more than 90% seen once. Sequences were derived from peripheral blood, sampled 28 days after the second AZD1222 dose. Receptors were obtained from an adult who received the AZD1222 COVID-19 vaccine.

This clone is a singleton in its sample. V gene TRBV28 combines with J gene TRBJ2-5, with 9 nucleotides matching TRBD1. V trimming: 6 bases; J trimming: 8 bases; junction bases outside the gene matches: 7. Germline V CDR1 and CDR2: MDHEN, SYDVKM. This CDR3 has 13 amino acids. The CDR3 coding sequence is TGTGCCAGCAGGAGGACGACAGGGGGAACCCAGTACTTC. Its translation is CASRRTTGGTQYF.

This clone has only one observation. The chain employs TRBV7-2 and TRBJ2-3; a weak D match, TRBD2 (6 bases). V was cut by 5 bases and J by 3 bases, with 12 bases left in between. This CDR3 has 14 amino acids. From germline, CDR1 is SGHTA and CDR2 FQGNSA. DNA for the CDR3: TGTGCCAGCAGCAAGGAGGGCCGGACAGATACGCAGTATTTT. This encodes CASSKEGRTDTQYF.

The chain couples TRBV18 to TRBJ1-1, with no clear D. The CDR3 sequence is 15 residues long. Germline V gene sequence: CDR1 KGHSH, CDR2 LQKENI. Deletions cut 5 bases from V and 0 bases from J, with 13 bases between. CDR3 DNA sequence: TGTGCCAGCTCATCAAGGGCGAGGGTGAACACTGAAGCTTTCTTT. This codes for CASSSRARVNTEAFF.

The chain couples TRBV30 to TRBJ1-6; D may be TRBD1 (6 bases). From germline, CDR1 is GTSNPN and CDR2 SVGIG (reference sequence). V lost 3 bases, J lost 9 bases, and 15 bases lay in between. There are 14 residues in the CDR3. CDR3 amino acids: CAWSIGRGSSPLHF. The CDR3 bases are TGTGCCTGGAGCATCGGCAGGGGCAGTTCACCCCTCCACTTT.

This rearrangement joins TRBV6-2 or TRBV6-3 to TRBJ2-5; D may be TRBD1 or TRBD2 (5 bases each). The CDR3 loop spans 14 amino acids. Deletions cut 3 bases from V and 1 base from J, with 9 bases between. CDR1 is MNHEY, CDR2 SVGEGT, per germline. The CDR3 DNA reads as TGTGCCAGCAGTTATAGAGGGGTCCAAGAGACCCAGTACTTC. Translating gives CASSYRGVQETQYF.

V and J are TRBV10-1 and TRBJ1-4; 7 bases map to TRBD1. With V trimmed by 7 bases and J by 3 bases, 8 bases remained unmatched. Germline V gene sequence: CDR1 WNHNN, CDR2 SYGVQD (reference sequence). The CDR3 loop spans 15 amino acids. The CDR3 is CASTSTGEANEKLFF. CDR3 coding DNA: TGCGCCAGCACTTCAACAGGGGAAGCTAATGAAAAACTGTTTTTT.

The chain links TRBV5-1 to TRBJ2-1; 7 nucleotides match TRBD2. Germline CDR1 reads SGHRS; CDR2 reads YFSETQ. The CDR3 sequence is 15 residues long. Trimming cost V 5 bases and J 8 bases; bases outside gene matches: 13. CDR3 sequence: CASRGRGGSSDEQFF. In DNA form, the CDR3 reads TGCGCCAGCAGAGGACGGGGCGGGAGTTCCGATGAGCAGTTCTTC.

The chain couples TRBV6-6 to TRBJ2-7; D unclear. V gave up 6 bases and J gave up 2 bases, with 17 bases separating them. The germline V gene has CDR1 MNHNY and CDR2 SVGAGI (reference sequence). This CDR3 region has 15 residues. The CDR3 reads CASSRGARQTYEQYF. The CDR3, as DNA: TGTGCCAGCAGCCGCGGTGCGAGGCAGACCTACGAGCAGTACTTC.

J is TRBJ1-2 and V is TRBV3-1 (or the pseudogene TRBV3-2); D gene ambiguous. The ends were cut back, 0 bases at V and 4 bases at J, with 12 bases in the middle. Germline lookup yields CDR1 LGHDT and CDR2 YNNKEL (reference sequence). The CDR3 is 15 residues long. The DNA of the CDR3 is TGTGCCAGCAGCCAAGACGATCGAGATTCCTATGGCTACACCTTC. Translation: CASSQDDRDSYGYTF.

Only one count was recorded for this clone. This chain uses TRBV4-3 with TRBJ2-3; 10 bases agree with TRBD2. The V gene's germline CDR1 is LGHNA and CDR2 YSLEER. The V and J ends lost 1 base and 5 bases, in that order; junction bases with no gene match: 0. The CDR3 extends over 14 amino acids. CDR3 nucleotide sequence: TGCGCCAGCAGCCAAGGACTAGCGGGAGATACGCAGTATTTT. This gives the protein CASSQGLAGDTQYF.

The chain carries TRBV29-1 and TRBJ2-5; D is possibly TRBD2 (6 bases). Germline assignment: CDR1 SQVTM and CDR2 ANQGSEA. This CDR3 has 12 residues. Trimming removed 6 bases from V and 5 bases from J, with 13 bases in between. The CDR3 DNA reads as TGCAGCGTGATGGGGGGAGACGAGACCCAGTACTTC. Translation: CSVMGGDETQYF. Supplemented by reference TRBV29-1 and TRBJ2-5, the full variable domain reads SAVISQKPSRDICQRGTSLTIQCQVDSQVTMMFWYRQQPGQSLTLIATANQGSEATYESGFVIDKFPISRPNLTFSTLTVSNMSPEDSSIYLCSVMGGDETQYFGPGTRLLVL.

The rearrangement joins TRBV29-1 to TRBJ1-1; 8 positions agree with TRBD1. Germline-derived CDR1 and CDR2 are SQVTM and ANQGSEA. This CDR3 contains 14 residues. Losses at the gene ends were 1 base for V and 4 bases for J; bases not matched to a gene: 5. The CDR3 sequence is CSVEVRGPVTEAFF. CDR3 coding DNA: TGCAGCGTTGAAGTCAGGGGGCCGGTCACTGAAGCTTTCTTT.

The chain uses TRBV28 and TRBJ1-1, with a possible D match to TRBD1 (5 bases). This CDR3 comprises 13 residues. V was trimmed by 2 bases and J by 6 bases, leaving 10 bases between them. Germline assignment: CDR1 MDHEN and CDR2 SYDVKM. The CDR3 DNA sequence: TGTGCCAGCAGTTTAAGGGCAGGGCCTGAAGCTTTCTTT. It codes for CASSLRAGPEAFF.

The chain uses TRBV28 and TRBJ1-2, with D perhaps matching TRBD1 (6 bases). Trimming took 8 bases from V and 2 from J, leaving 9 bases between them. The CDR3 has 12 amino acids. Per germline, CDR1 MDHEN and CDR2 SYDVKM. CDR3 residues: CASWGRNYGYTF. The CDR3 region has the DNA TGTGCCAGCTGGGGGCGGAACTATGGCTACACCTTC.

The chain links TRBV7-9 to TRBJ1-2, with D uncertain. The germline CDR1 and CDR2 sequences are SEHNR and FQNEAQ (reference sequence). This CDR3 is built from 13 residues. The V and J ends lost 1 base and 8 bases respectively, with 11 bases between them. In DNA form, the CDR3 reads TGTGCCAGCAGCTTAGTAACAGACGGGGGCTACACCTTC. Amino acid sequence: CASSLVTDGGYTF. The complete variable domain, with remaining parts taken from reference TRBV7-9 and TRBJ1-2, reads DTGVSQNPRHKITKRGQNVTFRCDPISEHNRLYWYRQTLGQGPEFLTYFQNEAQLEKSRLLSDRFSAERPKGSFSTLEIQRTEQGDSAMYLCASSLVTDGGYTFGSGTRLTVV.

This clone was observed a single time. V usage is TRBV7-6 and J usage is TRBJ1-5; tentative D call: TRBD1 (5 bases). V was cut by 5 bases and J by 6 bases, with 11 bases left in between. Per germline, CDR1 SGHVS and CDR2 FNYEAQ. This CDR3 is built from 13 residues. The CDR3 coding sequence is TGTGCCAGCAGCCCAGGACAAGCTCAGCCCCAGCATTTT. Amino acid sequence: CASSPGQAQPQHF.

The chain joins TRBV2 to TRBJ1-1, with unresolved D. This CDR3 region has 13 residues. CDR1 SNHLY and CDR2 FYNNEI come from the germline V gene. V was clipped by 6 bases and J by 11 bases, with 19 bases between them. The CDR3 bases are TGTGCCAGCAGGAAAGACTCCGAGCCTACCGCTTTCTTT. Translation gives CASRKDSEPTAFF.

The V and J genes are TRBV5-4 and TRBJ2-2; D remains ambiguous. V was shortened by 0 bases and J by 0 bases, with 9 bases between the two germline ends. This CDR3 region has 16 residues. In germline, CDR1 is SGHNT, CDR2 YYREEE (reference sequence). The CDR3 loop is CASSLEGGSNTGELFF. The CDR3 DNA reads TGTGCCAGCAGCTTGGAGGGCGGTTCGAACACCGGGGAGCTGTTTTTT.

This chain uses TRBV28 with TRBJ1-1, with D maybe TRBD1 (5 bases). The CDR3 is 15 residues long. Germline-derived CDR1 and CDR2 are MDHEN and SYDVKM. With 3 bases removed from V and 0 bases from J, the gap between germline ends came to 11 bases. The chain's CDR3 is CASSLGGELNTEAFF. The CDR3 DNA reads TGTGCCAGCAGTTTGGGGGGGGAATTGAACACTGAAGCTTTCTTT.

CDR3 residues: CATSDWGGLAGLSSYNEQFF. CDR3 sequence (DNA): TGTGCCACCAGTGATTGGGGGGGACTAGCGGGCCTTAGCTCCTACAATGAGCAGTTCTTC. The chain employs TRBV24-1 and TRBJ2-1, with 12 bases identical to TRBD2. V shed 2 bases and J 0 bases; nucleotides not matched to a gene: 10. This CDR3 has 20 residues. Germline CDR1 KGHDR, CDR2 SFDVKD.

The chain employs TRBV6-6 and TRBJ1-1; no clear D. The CDR3 loop spans 14 amino acids. Germline CDR1 and CDR2: MNHNY and SVGAGI (reference sequence). V lost 2 bases and J 0 bases, leaving 7 bases between the germline ends. CDR3 residues: CASSYVWVNTEAFF. DNA for the CDR3: TGTGCCAGCAGTTACGTCTGGGTGAACACTGAAGCTTTCTTT.